The sequence of this T cell receptor beta chain was determined in a study of blood T cell repertoires in COVID-19. Across the whole study: Researchers got acute and convalescent COVID-19 samples from the United States, Italy and Spain. In each case, the material was cDNA or gDNA derived from T cells, B-cell-depleted T cells, or PBMCs.

In the original workflow: Amplification from reference gene primers served as the basis for estimated nucleated cell counts. The repertoire was sequenced with immunoSEQ multiplex PCR; TCRdb's copy has only in-frame clones and lacks some. The V and J calls and clone size were taken over from that table, and D and trimming were inferred from the DNA. The repertoire holds 130,000 to 150,000 clones, with about four fifths as singletons. The J segment lost 3 bases and the V segment lost 5 bases, leaving 9 bases of the junction unmatched. Germline values: CDR1 MNHNY, CDR2 SVGAGI (reference sequence). The CDR3 spans 16 residues.

Material: peripheral blood. The chain couples TRBV6-6 to TRBJ2-2; 7 nucleotides match TRBD2. The receptor was isolated from a woman aged 80 or older in a cohort sampled during active or convalescent COVID-19. The CDR3 nucleotides are TGTGCCAGCAGTCCTAACCGGGGAGGGTACACCGGGGAGCTGTTTTTT. It encodes CASSPNRGGYTGELFF.